The next 2 T cell receptor beta chains were all read from a single sample in a study of STAT5B mutations in CD4+ large granular lymphocyte leukemia. The protocol was immunoSEQ multiplex PCR, while the TCRdb copy is restricted to in-frame clones and leaves out a portion. Among roughly 21,000 clones listed, around three quarters were seen once. The source material was CD4+ T cells from blood buffy coats. The receptors here all came from a human donor in good health.

The V call is TRBV1, the J call TRBJ2-2; TRBD2 is taken as the D call from the table, unchecked against the DNA. TRBV1 represents a pseudogene. The CDR3 sequence is 14 residues long. CDR3 protein: CTSSQDRRCGELFF. In DNA form, the CDR3 reads TGCACCAGCAGCCAAGATCGTAGATGCGGGGAGCTGTTTTTT.

This chain uses TRBV2 with TRBJ2-1; 10 nucleotides agree with TRBD2. Germline CDR1 and CDR2: SNHLY and FYNNEI. V was clipped by 6 bases and J by 4 bases; unmatched bases: 6. This CDR3 comprises 15 residues. As DNA, the CDR3 is TGTGCCAGCAGGCGAGCGGGAGGGCCTTACAATGAGCAGTTCTTC. Translated: CASRRAGGPYNEQFF.